These T cell receptor beta chains were read from a single sample in a study of T cell changes during pregnancy in multiple sclerosis. Sequencing was performed with immunoSEQ multiplex PCR; in TCRdb, only in-frame clones are kept and a portion is missing. Of roughly 10,000 clones in the sample, 75% to 85% were seen once. The source was CD8+ T cells from peripheral blood mononuclear cells, collected in the third trimester of pregnancy. These receptors all stem from a female donor in good health, enrolled as a control in a pregnancy study. Both conserved end residues are part of each CDR3. Fields, in order: clone size, D gene, J gene, V gene, CDR3 DNA, CDR3 protein. The D gene is left open where the match is weak. Size is omitted from some rows. Given values are once, few, many or a class for expanded clones.

- TRBD1 TRBJ1-2 TRBV28 TGTGCCAGCAGTTTTCGGACAGGGGAATACTATGGCTACACCTTC CASSFRTGEYYGYTF
once TRBD1 TRBJ2-7 TRBV4-3 TGCGCCAGCAGTCCCGGGACAGGGGAAGACTACGAGCAGTACTTC CASSPGTGEDYEQYF
- - TRBJ1-1 TRBV10-3 TGTGCCATCACCCAGGGGATTCTTACGGACACTGAAGCTTTCTTT CAITQGILTDTEAFF
- - TRBJ2-4 TRBV5-4 TGTGCCAGCAGCTTGGAAGGGGAGGTTGCCAAAAACATTCAGTACTTC CASSLEGEVAKNIQYF
- TRBD1 TRBJ1-1 TRBV29-1 TGCAGCGGAAGACAGGGGGGCACTGAAGCTTTCTTT CSGRQGGTEAFF
few - TRBJ1-1 TRBV29-1 TGCAGCGTGGGGCTCACTGAAGCTTTCTTT CSVGLTEAFF
- TRBD2 TRBJ2-3 TRBV4-3 TGCGCCAGCAGCCAAAGGACTAGCGGGGGAGGCACAGATACGCAGTATTTT CASSQRTSGGGTDTQYF
- - TRBJ2-7 TRBV29-1 TGCAGCGTTGAATTAGGGGGGGTCGAGCAGTACTTC CSVELGGVEQYF
- TRBD2 TRBJ2-2 TRBV6-4 TGTGCCAGCAGTGACTCGGCTAGCGGGAGCGCCGGGGAGCTGTTTTTT CASSDSASGSAGELFF
- TRBD1 TRBJ1-5 TRBV2 TGTGCCAGCCGGTACGTCACCTTTTTGACAGGGGGCTGGGATAGCGGCAATCAGCCCCAGCATTTT CASRYVTFLTGGWDSGNQPQHF
- TRBD2 TRBJ2-3 TRBV7-9 TGTGCCAGCAGCTCTCTAGCGGGAGTGACAGATACGCAGTATTTT CASSSLAGVTDTQYF
- - TRBJ1-2 TRBV4-3 TGCGCCAGCAGCCAAGGCCCCTCCGGCAGAGCGAGCGGCTACACCTTC CASSQGPSGRASGYTF
once - TRBJ1-1 TRBV27 TGTGCCAGCAGTGGGCGCGGCGGGGGGAACACTGAAGCTTTCTTT CASSGRGGGNTEAFF
- - TRBJ2-1 TRBV7-3 TGTGCCAGCAGCTCCCGGTCCGACGCGGGCACTTACAATGAGCAGTTCTTC CASSSRSDAGTYNEQFF
- TRBD2 TRBJ2-1 TRBV14 TGTGCCAGCAGCCGACTAGCGGGGGGCTCCTACAATGAGCAGTTCTTC CASSRLAGGSYNEQFF
- - TRBJ2-7 TRBV5-6 TGTGCCAGCAAGGGGACTTCATACGAGCAGTACTTC CASKGTSYEQYF
- TRBD2 TRBJ2-3 TRBV6-4 TGTGCCAGCAGTTACGGGACTAGCGGTTCAGATACGCAGTATTTT CASSYGTSGSDTQYF
- - TRBJ1-1 TRBV9 TGTGCCAGCAGCGCCCTCCGGGACATGAGGACTGAAGCTTTCTTT CASSALRDMRTEAFF
- - TRBJ1-1 TRBV4-2 TGTGCCAGCAGCCACGACAGGACAGAGGACACTGAAGCTTTCTTT CASSHDRTEDTEAFF
- - TRBJ2-1 TRBV9 TGTGCCAGCAGCGTAGCGGAGGCCTCCTACAATGAGCAGTTCTTC CASSVAEASYNEQFF
once - TRBJ2-3 TRBV4-2 TGTGCCAGCAGCCGCGATAAAAGGGGTGGCCCTAGCACAGATACGCAGTATTTT CASSRDKRGGPSTDTQYF
- TRBD1 TRBJ2-5 TRBV7-6 TGTGCCAGCAGCTTACCTCGGGACAGGGTGGACTTC CASSLPRDRVDF
- - TRBJ1-5 TRBV14 TGTGCCAGCAGCCATGGTGAGGGATATAGCAATCAGCCCCAGCATTTT CASSHGEGYSNQPQHF
once TRBD1 TRBJ2-7 TRBV28 TGTGCCAGCAGTTTCGGGACAGGGGGCTCCTACGAGCAGTACTTC CASSFGTGGSYEQYF
once - TRBJ2-7 TRBV6-5 TGTGCCAGCAGTTACTCTAGCGACCACTACGAGCAGTACTTC CASSYSSDHYEQYF
- - TRBJ2-5 TRBV7-9 TGTGCCAGCAGCCCCGACACGGTCCAAGAGACCCAGTACTTC CASSPDTVQETQYF
- - TRBJ1-1 TRBV5-1 TGCGCCAGCAGCTTGGGATCGGGTTGGACTGAAGCTTTCTTT CASSLGSGWTEAFF
once TRBD1 TRBJ2-7 TRBV7-8 TGTGCCAGCAGCCCGGGACAGTCCTACGAGCAGTACTTC CASSPGQSYEQYF
- TRBD1 TRBJ1-2 TRBV4-1 TGCGCCAGCAGCGCCGCGGGGCCCGGGACAGTACATGGCTACACCTTC CASSAAGPGTVHGYTF
- - TRBJ1-2 TRBV7-2 TGTGCCAGCAGCTTAGCGCCCAGGGATGGCTACACCTTC CASSLAPRDGYTF
- TRBD2 TRBJ2-7 TRBV9 TGTGCCAGCAGCGTAGGGTCTAGCGGTACCTACGAGCAGTACTTC CASSVGSSGTYEQYF
- TRBD1 TRBJ1-6 TRBV2 TGTGCCAGCAGTGAATATGGACAGGGGTTCCCGAGCTCCTATAATTCACCCCTCCACTTT CASSEYGQGFPSSYNSPLHF